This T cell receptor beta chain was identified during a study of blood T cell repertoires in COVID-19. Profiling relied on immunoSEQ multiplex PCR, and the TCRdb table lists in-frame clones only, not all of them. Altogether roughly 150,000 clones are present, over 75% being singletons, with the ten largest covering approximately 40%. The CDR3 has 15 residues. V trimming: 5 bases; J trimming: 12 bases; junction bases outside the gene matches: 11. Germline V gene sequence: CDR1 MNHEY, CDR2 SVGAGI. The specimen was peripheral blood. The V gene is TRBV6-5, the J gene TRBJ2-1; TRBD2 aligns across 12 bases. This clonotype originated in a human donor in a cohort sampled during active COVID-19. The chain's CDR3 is CASSPLTSGRSRQFF. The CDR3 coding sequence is TGTGCCAGCAGTCCCCTGACTAGCGGGAGAAGTCGGCAGTTCTTC.